This T cell receptor beta chain was identified in a study of post-analysis software for immune sequencing data. Details on this clonotype: At one of its ends the junction is not consistent with the germline gene, which may arise from a read error.

Incorporated into the TCR beta cDNA libraries were unique molecular identifiers, which served to reduce PCR and sequencing biases. Via MiXCR, TCRdb re-called the PCR reads, giving one row per CDR3 protein. Found here are some 160,000 distinct CDR3 sequences, roughly 40% of them singletons; the top ten hold 28%. The CDR3 is made up of 15 amino acids. Per the germline V gene, CDR1 is MDHEN and CDR2 is SYDVKM. V gene TRBV28 combines with J gene TRBJ2-5; TRBD2 agrees at 12 bases. The sequences come from blood, collected after autologous hematopoietic stem cell transplantation. The receptor was isolated from a girl between 5 and 17 years old with multiple sclerosis. CDR3 sequence (DNA): TGTGCCAGCAGTCCGCTAGCGGGAGGGCCAGAGGCCCAGTACTTC. Residues: CASSPLAGGPEAQYF. Combining the CDR3 with reference TRBV28 and TRBJ2-5 gives the whole variable domain DVKVTQSSRYLVKRTGEKVFLECVQDMDHENMFWYRQDPGLGLRLIYFSYDVKMKEKGDIPEGYSVSREKKERFSLILESASTNQTSMYLCASSPLAGGPEAQYFGPGTRLLVL.